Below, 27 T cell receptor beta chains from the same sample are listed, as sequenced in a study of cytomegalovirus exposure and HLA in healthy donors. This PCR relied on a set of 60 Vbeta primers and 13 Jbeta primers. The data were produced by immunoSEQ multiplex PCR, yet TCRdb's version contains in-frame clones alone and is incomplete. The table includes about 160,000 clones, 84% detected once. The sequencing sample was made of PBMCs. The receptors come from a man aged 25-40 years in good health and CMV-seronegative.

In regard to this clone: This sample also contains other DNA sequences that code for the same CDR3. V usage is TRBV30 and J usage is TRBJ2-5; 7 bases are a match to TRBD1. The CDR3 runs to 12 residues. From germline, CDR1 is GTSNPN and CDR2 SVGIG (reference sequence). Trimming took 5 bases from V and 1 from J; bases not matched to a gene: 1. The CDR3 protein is CAWGTAQETQYF. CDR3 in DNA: TGTGCCTGGGGGACAGCCCAAGAGACCCAGTACTTC.

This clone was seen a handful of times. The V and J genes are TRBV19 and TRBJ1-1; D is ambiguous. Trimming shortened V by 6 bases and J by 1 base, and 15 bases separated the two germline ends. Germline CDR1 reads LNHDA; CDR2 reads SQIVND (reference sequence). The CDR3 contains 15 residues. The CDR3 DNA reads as TGTGCCAGTAGCATATTAGGACTCCCGAACACTGAAGCTTTCTTT. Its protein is CASSILGLPNTEAFF.

CDR3 residues: CASSPRGPVPQPQHF. Written as DNA, the CDR3 is TGTGCCAGCTCACCACGGGGGCCGGTGCCTCAGCCCCAGCATTTT. This chain joins TRBV18 and TRBJ1-5, with D perhaps matching TRBD1 (6 bases). The CDR3 spans 15 residues. Trimming removed 1 base at V and 6 bases at J, with 13 bases between. Germline CDR1 is KGHSH and CDR2 is LQKENI. Combining the CDR3 with reference TRBV18 and TRBJ1-5 gives the whole variable domain NAGVMQNPRHLVRRRGQEARLRCSPMKGHSHVYWYRQLPEEGLKFMVYLQKENIIDESGMPKERFSAEFPKEGPSILRIQQVVRGDSAAYFCASSPRGPVPQPQHFGDGTRLSIL.

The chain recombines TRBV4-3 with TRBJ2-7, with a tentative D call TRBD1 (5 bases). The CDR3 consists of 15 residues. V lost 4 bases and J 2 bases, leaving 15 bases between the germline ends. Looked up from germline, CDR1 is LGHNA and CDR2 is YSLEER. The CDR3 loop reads CASSRGAGLAYEQYF. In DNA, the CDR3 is TGCGCCAGCAGCCGGGGCGCAGGGTTAGCCTACGAGCAGTACTTC.

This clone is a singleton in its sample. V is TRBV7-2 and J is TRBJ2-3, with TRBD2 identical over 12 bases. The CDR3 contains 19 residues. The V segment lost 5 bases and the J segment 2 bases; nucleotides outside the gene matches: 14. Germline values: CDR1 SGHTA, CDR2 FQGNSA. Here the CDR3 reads CASSPWGLLAGGPTDTQYF. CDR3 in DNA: TGTGCCAGCAGCCCATGGGGCTTACTAGCGGGGGGTCCCACAGATACGCAGTATTTT.

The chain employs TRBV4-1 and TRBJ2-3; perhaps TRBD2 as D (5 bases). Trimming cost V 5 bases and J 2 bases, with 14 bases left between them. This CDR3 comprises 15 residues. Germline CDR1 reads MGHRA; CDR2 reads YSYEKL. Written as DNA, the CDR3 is TGCGCCAGCAGCGCAACTAGAGATTTCACAGATACGCAGTATTTT. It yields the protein CASSATRDFTDTQYF.

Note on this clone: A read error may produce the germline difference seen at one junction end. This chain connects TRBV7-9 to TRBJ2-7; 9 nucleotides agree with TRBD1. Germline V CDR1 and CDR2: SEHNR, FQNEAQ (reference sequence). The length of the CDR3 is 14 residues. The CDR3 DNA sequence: TGTTCCAGCAGCTTAGGGACAGGGCGCTACGAGCAGTACTTC. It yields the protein CSSSLGTGRYEQYF.

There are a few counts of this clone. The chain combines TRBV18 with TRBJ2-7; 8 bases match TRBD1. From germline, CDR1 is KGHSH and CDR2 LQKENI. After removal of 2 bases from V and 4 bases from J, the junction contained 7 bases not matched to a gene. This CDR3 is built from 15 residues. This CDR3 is CASSPEAGGVYEQYF. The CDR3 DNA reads TGTGCCAGCTCACCAGAGGCAGGGGGCGTGTACGAGCAGTACTTC.

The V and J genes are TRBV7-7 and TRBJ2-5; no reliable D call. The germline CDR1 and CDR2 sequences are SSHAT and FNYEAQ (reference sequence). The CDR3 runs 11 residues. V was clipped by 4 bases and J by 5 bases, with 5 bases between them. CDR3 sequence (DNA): TGTGCCAGCAGCTCCAGGGAGACCCAGTACTTC. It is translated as CASSSRETQYF.

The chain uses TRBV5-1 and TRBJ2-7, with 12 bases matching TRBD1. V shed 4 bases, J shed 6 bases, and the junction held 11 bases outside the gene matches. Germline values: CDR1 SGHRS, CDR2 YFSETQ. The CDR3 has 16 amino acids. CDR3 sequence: CASSLQPGQGAREQYF. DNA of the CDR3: TGCGCCAGCAGCCTCCAACCGGGACAGGGGGCTCGCGAGCAGTACTTC.

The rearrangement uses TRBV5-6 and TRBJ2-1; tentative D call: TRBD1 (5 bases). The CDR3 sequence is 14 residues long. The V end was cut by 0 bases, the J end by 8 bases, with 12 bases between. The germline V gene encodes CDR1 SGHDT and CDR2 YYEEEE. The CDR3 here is CASSLGRFRDEQFF. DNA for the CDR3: TGTGCCAGCAGCTTGGGACGTTTCAGGGATGAGCAGTTCTTC.

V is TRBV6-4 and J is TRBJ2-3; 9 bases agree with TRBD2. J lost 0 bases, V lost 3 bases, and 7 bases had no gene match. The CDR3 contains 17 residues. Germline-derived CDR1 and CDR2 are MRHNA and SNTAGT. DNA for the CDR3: TGTGCCAGCAGTGAGGGTAGCGGGGGCCCTAGCACAGATACGCAGTATTTT. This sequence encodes CASSEGSGGPSTDTQYF.

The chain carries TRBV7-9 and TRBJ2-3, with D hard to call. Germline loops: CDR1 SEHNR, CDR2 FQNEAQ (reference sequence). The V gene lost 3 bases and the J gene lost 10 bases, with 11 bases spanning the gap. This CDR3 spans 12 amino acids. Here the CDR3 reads CASSFSPIPQYF. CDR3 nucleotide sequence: TGTGCCAGCAGCTTCAGTCCCATTCCGCAGTATTTT.

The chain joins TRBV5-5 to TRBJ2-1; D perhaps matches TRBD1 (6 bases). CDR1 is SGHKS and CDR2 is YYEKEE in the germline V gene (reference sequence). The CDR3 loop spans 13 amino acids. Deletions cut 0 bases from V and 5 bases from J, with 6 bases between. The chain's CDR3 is CASSLAGDNEQFF. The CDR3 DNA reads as TGTGCCAGCAGCTTGGCAGGGGACAATGAGCAGTTCTTC.

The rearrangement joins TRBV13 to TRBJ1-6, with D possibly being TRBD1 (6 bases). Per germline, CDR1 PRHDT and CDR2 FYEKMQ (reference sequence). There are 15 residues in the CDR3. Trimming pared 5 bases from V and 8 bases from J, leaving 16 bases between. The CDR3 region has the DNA TGTGCCAGCAGCGGGACCGGGACAAGACATTCACCCCTCCACTTT. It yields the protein CASSGTGTRHSPLHF.

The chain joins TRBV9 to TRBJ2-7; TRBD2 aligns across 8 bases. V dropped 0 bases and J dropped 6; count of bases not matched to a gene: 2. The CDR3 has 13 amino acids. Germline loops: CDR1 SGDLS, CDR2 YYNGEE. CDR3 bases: TGTGCCAGCAGCGTAGCTAGCGGGCTCGAGCAGTACTTC. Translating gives CASSVASGLEQYF.

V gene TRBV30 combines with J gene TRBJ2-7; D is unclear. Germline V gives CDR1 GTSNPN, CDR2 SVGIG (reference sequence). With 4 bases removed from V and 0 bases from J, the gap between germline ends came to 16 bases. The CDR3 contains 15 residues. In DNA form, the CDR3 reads TGTGCCTGGAAAGTGGAGACCGCGAGCTCCTACGAGCAGTACTTC. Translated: CAWKVETASSYEQYF.

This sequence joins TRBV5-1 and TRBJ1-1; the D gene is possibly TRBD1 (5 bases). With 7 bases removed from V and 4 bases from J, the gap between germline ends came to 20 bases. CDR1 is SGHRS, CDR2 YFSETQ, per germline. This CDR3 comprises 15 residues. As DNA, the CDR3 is TGCGCCAGCGGCGGATCCTCGACAGAAGGCACTGAAGCTTTCTTT. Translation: CASGGSSTEGTEAFF.

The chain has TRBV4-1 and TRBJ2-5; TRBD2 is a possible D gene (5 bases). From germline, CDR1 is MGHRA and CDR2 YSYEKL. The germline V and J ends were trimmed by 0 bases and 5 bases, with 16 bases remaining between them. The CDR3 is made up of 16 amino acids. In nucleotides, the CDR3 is TGCGCCAGCAGCCAAGATGGGATTAGCGAGCAGGAGACCCAGTACTTC. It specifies CASSQDGISEQETQYF.

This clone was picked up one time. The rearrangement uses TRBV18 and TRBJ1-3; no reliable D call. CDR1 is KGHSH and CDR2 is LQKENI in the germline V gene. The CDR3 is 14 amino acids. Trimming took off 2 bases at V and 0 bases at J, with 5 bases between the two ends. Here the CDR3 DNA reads TGTGCCAGCTCACCAGAGAACTCTGGAAACACCATATATTTT. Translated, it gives CASSPENSGNTIYF.

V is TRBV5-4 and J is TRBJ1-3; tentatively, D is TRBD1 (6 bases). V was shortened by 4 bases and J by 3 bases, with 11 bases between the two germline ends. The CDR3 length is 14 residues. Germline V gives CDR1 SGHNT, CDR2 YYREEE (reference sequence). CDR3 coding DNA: TGTGCCAGCAGCAAGGGGGGGGTTGGAAACACCATATATTTT. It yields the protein CASSKGGVGNTIYF.

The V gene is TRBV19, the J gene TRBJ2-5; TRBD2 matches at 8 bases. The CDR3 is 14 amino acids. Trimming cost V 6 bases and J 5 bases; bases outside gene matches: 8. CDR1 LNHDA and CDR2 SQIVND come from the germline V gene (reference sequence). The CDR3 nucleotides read TGTGCCAGTAGCTTCGGGAGGGCCCAGGAGACCCAGTACTTC. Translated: CASSFGRAQETQYF.

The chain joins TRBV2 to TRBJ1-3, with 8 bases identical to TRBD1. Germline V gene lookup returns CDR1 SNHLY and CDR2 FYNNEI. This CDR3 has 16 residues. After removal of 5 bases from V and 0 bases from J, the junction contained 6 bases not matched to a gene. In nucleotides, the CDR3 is TGTGCCAGCAGTCCCTTGGGACAGGACTCTGGAAACACCATATATTTT. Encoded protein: CASSPLGQDSGNTIYF.

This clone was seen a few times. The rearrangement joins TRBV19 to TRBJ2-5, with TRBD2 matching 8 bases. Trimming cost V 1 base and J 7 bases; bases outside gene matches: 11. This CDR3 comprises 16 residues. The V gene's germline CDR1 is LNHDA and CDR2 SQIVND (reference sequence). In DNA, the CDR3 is TGTGCCAGTAGTATAGCGCTAGCGGGCCCTCGGGGGACCCAGTACTTC. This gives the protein CASSIALAGPRGTQYF.

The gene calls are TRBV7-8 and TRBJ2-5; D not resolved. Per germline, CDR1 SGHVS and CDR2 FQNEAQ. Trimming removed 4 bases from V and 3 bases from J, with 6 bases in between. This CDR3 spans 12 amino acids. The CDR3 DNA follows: TGTGCCAGCAGCTCCGTAAAAGAGACCCAGTACTTC. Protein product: CASSSVKETQYF.

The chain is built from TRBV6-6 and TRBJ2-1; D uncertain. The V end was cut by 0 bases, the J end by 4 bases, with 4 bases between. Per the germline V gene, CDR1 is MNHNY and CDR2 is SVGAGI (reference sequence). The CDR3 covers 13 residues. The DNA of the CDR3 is TGTGCCAGCAGTTACTCCACTTACAATGAGCAGTTCTTC. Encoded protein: CASSYSTYNEQFF.

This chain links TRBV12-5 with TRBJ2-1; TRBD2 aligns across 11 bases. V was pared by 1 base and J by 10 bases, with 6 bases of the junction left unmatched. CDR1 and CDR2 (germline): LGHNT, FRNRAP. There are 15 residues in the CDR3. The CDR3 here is CASGLGLAGISEQFF. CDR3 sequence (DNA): TGTGCTAGTGGTTTGGGACTAGCGGGGATATCCGAGCAGTTCTTC.